The source of this T cell receptor beta chain is a study of CD8+ T cells in alopecia areata. V lost 2 bases and J 3 bases, leaving 11 bases between the germline ends. Germline assignment: CDR1 GTSNPN and CDR2 SVGIG (reference sequence). The CDR3 has 13 amino acids. Sequencing used cDNA as its template, made by extracting RNA and reverse transcribing it. Profiling relied on immunoSEQ multiplex PCR, and the TCRdb table lists in-frame clones only, not all of them. The sample contains about 150,000 clones, more than 45% of which appear only once. Lesional scalp punch biopsies and peripheral blood were collected from alopecia areata patients. T lymphocytes (CD4+ and CD8+) were sorted from PBMCs.

This TCR was recovered from a human donor with alopecia areata. The chain uses TRBV30 and TRBJ2-7; tentative D call: TRBD2 (5 bases). The sequenced sample was CD8+ T cells sorted from blood, obtained at week 0. CDR3 residues: CAWSFQEVYEQYF. CDR3 DNA sequence: TGTGCCTGGAGTTTCCAGGAGGTCTACGAGCAGTACTTC.